This TCR beta chain stems from a study of human T cells and chemical hapten exposure. Study at large: Alopecia universalis, totalis or areata was present in patients who were mostly female. Study observations and caveats: Against controls, expanded TCRs gave rise to significantly more large CDR3 similarity clusters.

This clonotype has only a few counts. As yet, its antigen is unknown. Time point noted: patch test 1, 2 weeks after DPC sensitization. Treatment meaning: therapeutic diphenylcyclopropenone sensitization with weekly scalp DPC. TCRdb re-called the RACE reads with MiXCR, one entry per CDR3 protein. The sample records 150,000 to 200,000 distinct CDR3 sequences, 20% to 25% being singletons. The CDR3 spans 15 residues. The V gene end was trimmed by 2 bases and the J gene end by 4 bases; junction bases not matched to a gene: 7. Germline V gene lookup returns CDR1 DFQATT and CDR2 SNEGSKA (reference sequence). The source was whole blood, collected in connection with sensitization to the hapten diphenylcyclopropenone (DPC). The receptor comes from a woman between 45 and 65 years old with alopecia areata. Some clones in this sample may be carry-over from other donors' samples. The chain uses TRBV20-1 and TRBJ2-2; 7 positions match TRBD2. The DNA of the CDR3 is TGCAGTGCTAGACCAACCGGGACTATCACCGGGGAGCTGTTTTTT. Protein product: CSARPTGTITGELFF.